Listed here is a single T cell receptor beta chain. This record comes from a study of technical replicates of blood from a few donors. V lost 5 bases and J lost 10; bases outside the gene matches: 10. The CDR3 covers 14 residues. Germline V gene data show CDR1 as MDHEN and CDR2 as SYDVKM. Profiled with immunoSEQ multiplex PCR; TCRdb holds only in-frame clones, not every one. The sample carries about 83,000 clones, over 85% recorded once. This chain joins TRBV28 and TRBJ1-4; TRBD1 matches 7 bases. This TCR was sampled from a human donor in good health. The sample consisted of T cells isolated from PBMCs. The CDR3 is CASSPDRVYGKLFF. The CDR3 DNA reads TGTGCCAGCAGTCCCGACAGGGTTTATGGAAAACTGTTTTTT.